The clone carrying this TCR beta chain was picked up a small number of times. The antigen is unknown. These data come from a study of T-cell reconstitution after alpha-beta-depleted transplantation in children. The study's findings and limits: T-cell counts and diversity at one year following transplant were attributed mainly to newly produced T cells. Reported findings indicate that, about two months after transplant, alpha-beta T cells came from several hundred expanded clones, which were derived from non-depleted graft cells.

From germline, CDR1 is MDHEN and CDR2 SYDVKM. The CDR3 sequence is 14 residues long. V lost 3 bases and J lost 9, with 15 bases in between. This sample's TCRbeta library carried unique molecular identifier barcodes. From the PCR reads, TCRdb called clonotypes with MiXCR, one entry per CDR3 protein. The table lists about 980,000 distinct CDR3 sequences, about 30% of them singletons. The receptor comes from a boy in the first two years of life who had a stem cell transplant for SCID, so the T cells may come from the graft donor. The sequencing here drew on PBMCs, mostly from graft donor cells, taken 360 days after TCRalphabeta/CD19-depleted stem cell transplant. The chain recombines TRBV28 with TRBJ2-1, with a tentative D call TRBD1 (5 bases). CDR3 in amino acids: CASSLLAGSGEQFF. The CDR3 nucleotides are TGTGCCAGCAGTTTGTTGGCAGGGTCGGGTGAGCAGTTCTTC.